A single sample is the source of the 31 T cell receptor beta chains below, sequenced in a study of T cell clonality in common variable immunodeficiency. Overall study results and limits: Reportedly, TCR beta sequences from common variable immunodeficiency showed fewer deletions and N-nucleotide insertions.

Antigen specificity for these receptors is unknown. The repertoire was sequenced with immunoSEQ multiplex PCR; TCRdb's copy has only in-frame clones and lacks some. This sample comprises about 34,000 clones, none seen once only. Sequencing used peripheral blood mononuclear cells. Receptors originate from a human donor with common variable immunodeficiency.

Remarks on this clone: The CDR3 end falls 3 residues outside the read, so it is completed with the germline J gene. The chain carries TRBV7-2 and TRBJ2-5, with D possibly being TRBD1 (6 bases). The CDR3 runs 12 residues. Trimming took off 9 bases at V and 1 base at J, with 9 bases between the two ends. Germline CDR1 reads SGHTA; CDR2 reads FQGNSA. Here the CDR3 reads CASHRVQETQYF. Partial CDR3 DNA: TGTGCCAGTCACAGGGTCCAAGAGACC.

This clone came up many times. Read sequence stops 3 residues before the CDR3 end, and the germline J gene provides the missing end. V gene TRBV6-1 combines with J gene TRBJ2-7, with a tentative D call TRBD1 (5 bases). V was trimmed by 2 bases and J by 5 bases, leaving 7 bases between them. The CDR3 consists of 12 residues. CDR1 and CDR2 (germline): MNHNS, SASEGT. CDR3 in amino acids: CASSEQGNEQYF. CDR3 bases read: TGTGCCAGCAGTGAACAGGGAAACGAG.

Regarding this clone: Sequencing ends 3 residues short of the CDR3 end; the germline J gene provides the rest. This chain uses TRBV7-8 with TRBJ2-2; D might be TRBD2 (6 bases). Germline CDR1 and CDR2: SGHVS and FQNEAQ. The CDR3 has 16 residues. Trimming took 8 bases from V and 1 from J, leaving 17 bases between them. Partial CDR3 DNA: TGTGCCAGCCGGCGGGGAAGGTGGGGGAACACCGGGGAG. Translated: CASRRGRWGNTGE. The CDR3 in full is CASRRGRWGNTGELFF.

This clone showed up many times. The read stops 3 residues short of the end of the CDR3; the missing end is completed from the germline J gene. This chain links TRBV19 with TRBJ1-1; TRBD1 is a possible D gene (5 bases). Germline-derived CDR1 and CDR2 are LNHDA and SQIVND (reference sequence). V lost 0 bases and J 1 base, leaving 12 bases between the germline ends. The CDR3 covers 16 residues. Partial CDR3 DNA: TGTGCCAGTAGTATAGATAGGCGGGGACCGAACACTGAA. Protein product: CASSIDRRGPNTE. The complete CDR3 sequence is CASSIDRRGPNTEAFF.

This clone was seen ten or more times. The read stops 3 residues short of the end of the CDR3; the missing end is completed from the germline J gene. This chain links TRBV6-2 or TRBV6-3 with TRBJ1-1, with TRBD1 identical over 10 bases. The germline gives CDR1 MNHEY, CDR2 SVGEGT. The junction had 3 bases not matched to a gene; V was cut back by 6 bases and J by 2 bases. This CDR3 has 14 amino acids. CDR3 loop: CASRWTGGNTEAFF. The part of the CDR3 DNA that was read is TGTGCCAGCAGATGGACAGGGGGTAACACTGAA.

Concerning this clone: The read finishes 3 residues shy of the CDR3 end, and the germline J gene is used to complete it. J is TRBJ2-3 and V is TRBV5-3, with D possibly matching TRBD1 (5 bases). TRBV5-3 has ORF status, its function being uncertain. There are 12 residues in the CDR3. With 5 bases removed from V and 6 bases from J, the gap between germline ends came to 10 bases. The CDR3 bases that were read are TGTGCCAGAAGTTCCAGGGTTGATACG. Its protein product is CARSSRVDT. The full-length CDR3 reads as CARSSRVDTQYF.

This clone came up many times. The read ends 3 residues before the CDR3 terminus; that terminus is restored from the germline J gene. The chain recombines TRBV6-4 with TRBJ2-1; maybe TRBD2 (7 bases). The V end was cut by 0 bases, the J end by 6 bases, with 12 bases between. The CDR3 extends over 15 amino acids. Germline-derived CDR1 and CDR2 are MRHNA and SNTAGT. The CDR3: CASSDSRGGGNEQFF. The sequenced CDR3 bases are TGTGCCAGCAGTGACTCGAGGGGGGGAGGCAATGAG.

This clone showed up just a few times. The CDR3 extends 3 residues past the end of the read, so its final part is completed from the germline J gene. The chain carries TRBV2 and TRBJ1-2; D unclear. Trimming removed 1 base from V and 0 bases from J, with 12 bases in between. Germline V gene sequence: CDR1 SNHLY, CDR2 FYNNEI. The CDR3 covers 16 residues. CDR3 bases read: TGTGCCAGCAGTGAAGAACGGCAACTAGCTAACTATGGC. This sequence encodes CASSEERQLANYG. The CDR3 in its entirety is CASSEERQLANYGYTF.

This clone occurred many times. One end of the junction is discordant with germline, which a read error may explain. The missing CDR3 end, 3 residues past where the read stops, is filled in from the germline J gene. The chain is built from TRBV4-2 and TRBJ1-1, with a possible D match to TRBD1 (5 bases). The CDR3 is 15 residues long. CDR1 LGHNA and CDR2 YNFKEQ come from the germline V gene. CDR3 DNA (partial): TGCGCCAGCAGCCAAGGTTGGGCAGGGCGGACTGAA. Its translation: CASSQGWAGRTE. The entire CDR3 reads CASSQGWAGRTEAFF.

This clone has a count of ten or more. An end of the junction differs from the germline gene, which may be a read error. Read coverage stops 3 residues before the CDR3 terminus; the germline J gene supplies the remainder. The rearrangement joins TRBV4-2 to TRBJ2-1, with 11 bases matching TRBD1. Germline assignment: CDR1 LGHNA and CDR2 YNFKEQ. This CDR3 region has 16 residues. The CDR3 spells CASSQLPGTGGNEQFF. The CDR3 bases that were read are TGCGCCAGCAGCCAACTCCCCGGGACAGGGGGCAATGAG.

At least ten counts were recorded for this clone. The CDR3 bases that were read are TGTGCCAGCTCGCCCATCGGACTAGCCTGGGGTACG. It specifies CASSPIGLAWGT. The CDR3, in full, reads CASSPIGLAWGTQYF. This rearrangement joins TRBV18 to TRBJ2-3; 8 bases line up with TRBD2. The read is 3 residues too short to cover the CDR3 end, so that end is filled in from the germline J gene. The CDR3 runs to 15 residues. The V gene end was trimmed by 6 bases and the J gene end by 8 bases; junction bases not matched to a gene: 13. Germline CDR1 reads KGHSH; CDR2 reads LQKENI.

This clone appeared a few times. The read ends 3 residues before the CDR3 terminus; that terminus is restored from the germline J gene. V is TRBV18 and J is TRBJ1-1; D not resolved. Germline V gene data show CDR1 as KGHSH and CDR2 as LQKENI. The CDR3 sequence is 15 residues long. The V and J ends lost 5 bases and 5 bases respectively, with 18 bases between them. CDR3 DNA (partial): TGTGCCAGCTCATCTGTACACCGGGGTGGGACTGAA. Protein product: CASSSVHRGGTE. Given in full, the CDR3 is CASSSVHRGGTEAFF.

This clone was seen at least ten times. The read terminates 3 residues ahead of where the CDR3 ends, so the germline J gene completes it. The gene calls are TRBV19 and TRBJ1-1, with D tentatively TRBD1 (5 bases). CDR3 length equals 13 residues. Between the trimmed V and J ends, which lost 6 bases and 3 bases, there was a span of 11 bases. Per the germline V gene, CDR1 is LNHDA and CDR2 is SQIVND (reference sequence). The chain's CDR3 is CASRWSGHTEAFF. CDR3 DNA (partial): TGTGCCAGTAGATGGTCAGGGCACACTGAA.

This clone occurred a few times. The CDR3 is cut off 3 residues early in the read; its end comes from the germline J gene. The chain recombines TRBV6-1 with TRBJ2-7; D perhaps matches TRBD1 (5 bases). CDR3 length: 15 amino acids. V lost 1 base to trimming and J lost 0 bases, with 10 bases between them. CDR1 is MNHNS and CDR2 is SASEGT in the germline V gene. Partial CDR3 DNA: TGTGCCAGCAGTGAAGGGACAACAAGCTCCTACGAG. Protein sequence: CASSEGTTSSYE. The CDR3, in full, reads CASSEGTTSSYEQYF.

There are many counts of this clone. The read ends 3 residues shy of where the CDR3 ends; the end is completed using the germline J gene. V usage is TRBV5-1 and J usage is TRBJ2-3; the match to TRBD1 covers 12 bases. Germline V lookup: CDR1 SGHRS, CDR2 YFSETQ. V gave up 2 bases and J gave up 7 bases; unmatched junction bases: 5. The CDR3 loop spans 15 amino acids. CDR3 amino acids: CASSLGTGGAHTQYF. Partial CDR3 DNA: TGCGCCAGCAGCTTAGGGACAGGGGGCGCCCATACG.

This clone was seen ten or more times. The read ends 3 residues early relative to the CDR3; the germline J gene fills the gap. This chain connects TRBV29-1 to TRBJ1-2; D is unresolved. The CDR3 is 12 residues long. Deletions cut 1 base from V and 4 bases from J, with 7 bases between. Germline V lookup: CDR1 SQVTM, CDR2 ANQGSEA. The covered CDR3 bases are TGCAGCGTTGAAGGCAGGTCCTATGGC. Its translation is CSVEGRSYG. The CDR3 in its entirety is CSVEGRSYGYTF.

On this clone itself: The sequenced fragment ends 3 residues before the CDR3 boundary, so the rest is inferred from the germline J gene. The chain joins TRBV2 to TRBJ1-2, with TRBD1 matching 8 bases. The CDR3 sequence is 17 residues long. Germline values: CDR1 SNHLY, CDR2 FYNNEI. The covered CDR3 bases are TGTGCCAGCAGGGGGACAATCGGACAGGGTATCGGGAGGGGC. This codes for CASRGTIGQGIGRG. Given in full, the CDR3 is CASRGTIGQGIGRGYTF. Full variable domain (rest looked up from reference TRBV2 and TRBJ1-2): EPEVTQTPSHQVTQMGQEVILRCVPISNHLYFYWYRQILGQKVEFLVSFYNNEISEKSEIFDDQFSVERPDGSNFTLKIRSTKLEDSAMYFCASRGTIGQGIGRGYTFGSGTRLTVV.

A few counts support this clone. Sequencing ends 3 residues short of the CDR3 end; the germline J gene provides the rest. The chain uses TRBV13 and TRBJ2-3; possible D gene TRBD2, 6 bases. Germline V lookup: CDR1 PRHDT, CDR2 FYEKMQ (reference sequence). V gave up 4 bases and J gave up 6 bases, with 17 bases separating them. The CDR3 is 15 residues long. The covered CDR3 bases are TGTGCCAGCAGCTCATTGACTAGGACAACTGATACG. This translates into CASSSLTRTTDT. The whole CDR3 protein reads CASSSLTRTTDTQYF.

On this clone itself: The CDR3 end falls 3 residues outside the read, so it is completed with the germline J gene. The V call is TRBV18, the J call TRBJ1-1, with 9 nucleotides matching TRBD1. Germline lookup yields CDR1 KGHSH and CDR2 LQKENI. The CDR3 is made up of 15 amino acids. The ends lost 2 bases at V and 5 bases at J; junction bases unmatched: 6. The sequenced part of the CDR3 DNA is TGTGCCAGCTCACCATTGGGGACAGGGATAACTGAA. This codes for CASSPLGTGITE. The whole CDR3 sequence is CASSPLGTGITEAFF.

This clone was observed a few times. CDR3 DNA (partial): TGTGCCAGCAGCTCCCTAACTTCCGCGGGAGGCGAG. Amino acid sequence: CASSSLTSAGGE. The whole CDR3 sequence is CASSSLTSAGGEQYF. The chain has TRBV11-2 and TRBJ2-7; 8 bases are a match to TRBD2. The read ends 3 residues early relative to the CDR3; the germline J gene fills the gap. Germline CDR1 SGHAT, CDR2 FQNNGV. The CDR3 spans 15 residues. V lost 4 bases to trimming and J lost 6 bases; unmatched junction nucleotides: 11.

Many counts were recorded for this clone. The read ends 3 residues early relative to the CDR3; the germline J gene fills the gap. In the same sample, other DNA sequences code for this CDR3. The rearrangement uses TRBV7-9 and TRBJ2-3; TRBD2 matches at 8 bases. This CDR3 is built from 15 residues. Germline V lookup: CDR1 SEHNR, CDR2 FQNEAQ (reference sequence). Trimming removed 1 base from V and 1 base from J; junction bases left unmatched: 1. The CDR3 here is CASSLELAGTDTQYF. The CDR3 bases that were read are TGTGCCAGCAGCTTAGAACTAGCGGGCACAGATACG. The full variable domain, with the rest looked up from reference TRBV7-9 and TRBJ2-3, is DTGVSQNPRHKITKRGQNVTFRCDPISEHNRLYWYRQTLGQGPEFLTYFQNEAQLEKSRLLSDRFSAERPKGSFSTLEIQRTEQGDSAMYLCASSLELAGTDTQYFGPGTRLTVL.

This clone was found a few times. The read ends 3 residues early relative to the CDR3; the germline J gene fills the gap. The V call is TRBV18, the J call TRBJ2-3; 7 bases line up with TRBD2. Germline CDR1 KGHSH, CDR2 LQKENI. There are 14 residues in the CDR3. The sequenced CDR3 bases are TGTGCCAGCTCACCACGTCCCCGGGGGGAAACG. Amino acids: CASSPRPRGET. The whole CDR3 region reads CASSPRPRGETQYF. The variable domain in full, with the rest retrieved from reference TRBV18 and TRBJ2-3, is NAGVMQNPRHLVRRRGQEARLRCSPMKGHSHVYWYRQLPEEGLKFMVYLQKENIIDESGMPKERFSAEFPKEGPSILRIQQVVRGDSAAYFCASSPRPRGETQYFGPGTRLTVL.

This clone was counted between two and nine times. The observed sequence ends 3 residues before the CDR3 terminus, with the missing tail filled in from the germline J gene. V gene TRBV19 combines with J gene TRBJ2-6; D perhaps matches TRBD2 (6 bases). The CDR3 spans 18 residues. Germline V gene lookup returns CDR1 LNHDA and CDR2 SQIVND (reference sequence). V was shortened by 7 bases and J by 4 bases, with 23 bases between the two germline ends. CDR3 in amino acids: CASTAPRGGAAGANVLTF. The CDR3 DNA, read in part, is TGTGCCAGTACCGCACCACGGGGAGGAGCGGCAGGGGCCAACGTC.

Remarks on this clone: The read finishes 3 residues shy of the CDR3 end, and the germline J gene is used to complete it. The gene calls are TRBV6-1 and TRBJ1-6, with TRBD1 matching over 7 bases. Per germline, CDR1 MNHNS and CDR2 SASEGT. The CDR3 is made up of 16 amino acids. V dropped 4 bases and J dropped 7; count of bases not matched to a gene: 10. The CDR3 DNA, read in part, is TGTGCCAGCAGTGGAACCTCAGGGGGATGGAATTCACCC. Translation gives CASSGTSGGWNSP. The whole CDR3 sequence reads CASSGTSGGWNSPLHF.

In its sample, this clone was seen many times. The sequence runs out 3 residues before the end of the CDR3; the remainder is reconstructed from the germline J gene. The chain joins TRBV5-8 to TRBJ2-5; the D gene is possibly TRBD2 (6 bases). The CDR3 sequence is 15 residues long. Germline V gene sequence: CDR1 SGHTS, CDR2 YDEGEE. The germline V and J ends were trimmed by 0 bases and 6 bases, with 15 bases remaining between them. The sequenced CDR3 bases are TGTGCCAGCAGCTTGGCCGGGGGTAGGGGAAAGACC. Amino acids: CASSLAGGRGKT. The full CDR3 reads CASSLAGGRGKTQYF.

For this clone: Read coverage stops 3 residues before the CDR3 terminus; the germline J gene supplies the remainder. This chain uses TRBV2 with TRBJ1-2; the D is unclear. The CDR3 totals 17 residues. Germline values: CDR1 SNHLY, CDR2 FYNNEI. Between the trimmed V and J ends, which lost 4 bases and 0 bases, there was a span of 18 bases. CDR3 DNA, as far as it was read: TGTGCCAGCAGTGTCACCCAGGCCAGCCTGGCTAACTATGGC. This gives the protein CASSVTQASLANYG. The CDR3 in its entirety is CASSVTQASLANYGYTF.

This clone occurred many times. The CDR3 region is CASSLGGTSKDTQYF. Incomplete CDR3 DNA: TGTGCCAGCAGCCTAGGAGGGACTAGCAAGGATACG. The rearrangement joins TRBV14 to TRBJ2-3; the match to TRBD2 covers 9 bases. The read ends 3 residues before the CDR3 terminus; that terminus is restored from the germline J gene. The CDR3 is 15 residues long. Germline V gene data show CDR1 as SGHDN and CDR2 as FVKESK. Unmatched junction bases numbered 8, after V lost 4 bases and J lost 6 bases.

This clone was seen ten or more times. The part of the CDR3 DNA that was read is TGCAGTGCTCCTGACTCGGAGCGACCTGCCGATACG. Translating it yields CSAPDSERPADT. The CDR3 in its entirety is CSAPDSERPADTQYF. This chain links TRBV20-1 with TRBJ2-3; D is unresolved. The CDR3 goes on 3 residues after the read ends, and that part is filled in from the germline J gene. Trimming stripped 5 bases from V and 6 bases from J, with 21 bases between. CDR1 is DFQATT, CDR2 SNEGSKA, per germline (reference sequence). The CDR3 length is 15 residues.

This clone was seen at least ten times. The read ends 3 residues before the CDR3 terminus; that terminus is restored from the germline J gene. This chain connects TRBV30 to TRBJ1-5, with a weak D call TRBD1 (6 bases). Per germline, CDR1 GTSNPN and CDR2 SVGIG (reference sequence). The V end was cut by 0 bases, the J end by 3 bases, with 12 bases between. This CDR3 contains 15 residues. CDR3 DNA, as far as it was read: TGTGCCTGGAGTGTGGAAAGGGGGACCAATCAGCCC. Translating it yields CAWSVERGTNQP. The whole CDR3 sequence reads CAWSVERGTNQPQHF.

This clone was seen a few times. The sequence runs out 3 residues before the end of the CDR3; the remainder is reconstructed from the germline J gene. The chain employs TRBV5-1 and TRBJ2-1, with 10 bases lining up with TRBD2. CDR1 is SGHRS and CDR2 is YFSETQ in the germline V gene. CDR3 length equals 17 residues. V dropped 4 bases and J dropped 4; count of bases not matched to a gene: 11. The CDR3 bases that were read are TGCGCCAGCAGCATACTAGCGGGGAGGTCCCTTTACAATGAG. Its protein product is CASSILAGRSLYNE. The complete CDR3 reads CASSILAGRSLYNEQFF.

Ten or more counts support this clone. The observed sequence ends 3 residues before the CDR3 terminus, with the missing tail filled in from the germline J gene. This chain uses TRBV4-1 with TRBJ2-7, with D perhaps TRBD2 (7 bases). Per the germline V gene, CDR1 is MGHRA and CDR2 is YSYEKL. V was trimmed by 1 base and J by 5 bases, leaving 9 bases between them. The CDR3 runs to 13 residues. The CDR3 protein is CASSQVGGDEQYF. The CDR3 DNA, read in part, is TGCGCCAGCAGCCAAGTAGGGGGGGACGAG.